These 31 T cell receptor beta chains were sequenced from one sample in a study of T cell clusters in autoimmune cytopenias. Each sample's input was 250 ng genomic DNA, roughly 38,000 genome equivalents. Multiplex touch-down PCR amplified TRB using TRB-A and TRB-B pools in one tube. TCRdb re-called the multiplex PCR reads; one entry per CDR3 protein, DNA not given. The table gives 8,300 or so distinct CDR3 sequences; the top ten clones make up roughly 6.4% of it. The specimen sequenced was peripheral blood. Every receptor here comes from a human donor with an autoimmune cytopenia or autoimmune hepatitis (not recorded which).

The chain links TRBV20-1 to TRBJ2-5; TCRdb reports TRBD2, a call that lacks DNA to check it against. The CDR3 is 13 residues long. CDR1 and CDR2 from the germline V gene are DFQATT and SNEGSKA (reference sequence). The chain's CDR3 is CAHSSGARETQYF.

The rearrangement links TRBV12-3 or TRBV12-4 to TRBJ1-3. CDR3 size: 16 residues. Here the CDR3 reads CASSERPRSSGNTIYF.

Here the CDR3 reads CAWRGGLNQPQHF. The chain couples TRBV30 to TRBJ1-5. Germline V lookup: CDR1 GTSNPN, CDR2 SVGIG (reference sequence). The length of the CDR3 is 13 residues.

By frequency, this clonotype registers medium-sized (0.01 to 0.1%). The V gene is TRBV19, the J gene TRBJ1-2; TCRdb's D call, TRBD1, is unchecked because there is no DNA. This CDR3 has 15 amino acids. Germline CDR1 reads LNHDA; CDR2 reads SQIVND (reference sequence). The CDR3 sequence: CASSIDRQGTYGYTF.

CDR3 protein: CASSPGDLGGQPQHF. The chain recombines TRBV7-9 with TRBJ1-5; the TCRdb D gene call, TRBD1, has no DNA to confirm it. Germline V gene data show CDR1 as SEHNR and CDR2 as FQNEAQ (reference sequence). The CDR3 consists of 15 residues.

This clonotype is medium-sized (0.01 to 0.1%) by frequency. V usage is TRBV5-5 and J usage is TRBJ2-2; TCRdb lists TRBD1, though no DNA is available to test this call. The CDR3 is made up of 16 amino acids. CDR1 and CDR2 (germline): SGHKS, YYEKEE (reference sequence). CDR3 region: CASSLVYRTNTGELFF.

CDR3 loop: CASNSRGRSTEAFF. The V and J genes are TRBV5-4 and TRBJ1-1. Looked up from germline, CDR1 is SGHNT and CDR2 is YYREEE (reference sequence). The CDR3 sequence is 14 residues long.

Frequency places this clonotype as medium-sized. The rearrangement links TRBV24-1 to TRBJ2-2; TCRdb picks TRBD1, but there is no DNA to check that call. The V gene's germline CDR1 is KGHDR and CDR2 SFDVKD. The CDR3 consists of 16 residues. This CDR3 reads CATSPFPGQGVGELFF.

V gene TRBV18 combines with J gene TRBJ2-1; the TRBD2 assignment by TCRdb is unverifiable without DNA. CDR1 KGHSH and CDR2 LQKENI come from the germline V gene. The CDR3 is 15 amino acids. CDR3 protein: CASSPMTRIDNEQFF.

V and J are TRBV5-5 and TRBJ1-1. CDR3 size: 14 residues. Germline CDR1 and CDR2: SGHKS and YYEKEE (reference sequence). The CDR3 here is CARSLERGNTEAFF. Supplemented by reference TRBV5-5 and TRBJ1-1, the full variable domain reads DAGVTQSPTHLIKTRGQQVTLRCSPISGHKSVSWYQQVLGQGPQFIFQYYEKEERGRGNFPDRFSARQFPNYSSELNVNALLLGDSALYLCARSLERGNTEAFFGQGTRLTVV.

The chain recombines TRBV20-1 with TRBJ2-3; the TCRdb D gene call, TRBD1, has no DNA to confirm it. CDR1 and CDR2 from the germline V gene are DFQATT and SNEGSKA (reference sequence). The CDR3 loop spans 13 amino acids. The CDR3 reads CSASGGFTDTQYF.

The CDR3 spells CASSLTRDQETQYF. The chain combines TRBV7-2 with TRBJ2-5. The CDR3 runs 14 residues. Germline V gives CDR1 SGHTA, CDR2 FQGNSA.

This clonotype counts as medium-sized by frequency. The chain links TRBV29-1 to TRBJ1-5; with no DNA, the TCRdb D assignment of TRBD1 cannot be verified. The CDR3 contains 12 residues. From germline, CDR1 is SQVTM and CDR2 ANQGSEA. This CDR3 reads CSVGWGDQPQHF.

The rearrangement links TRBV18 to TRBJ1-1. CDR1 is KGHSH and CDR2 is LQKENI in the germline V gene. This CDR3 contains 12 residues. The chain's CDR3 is CASSQGRTEAFF.

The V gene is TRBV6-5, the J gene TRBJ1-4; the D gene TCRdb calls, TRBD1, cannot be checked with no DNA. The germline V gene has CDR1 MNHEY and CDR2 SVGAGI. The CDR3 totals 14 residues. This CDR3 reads CASSYQGFSEKLFF.

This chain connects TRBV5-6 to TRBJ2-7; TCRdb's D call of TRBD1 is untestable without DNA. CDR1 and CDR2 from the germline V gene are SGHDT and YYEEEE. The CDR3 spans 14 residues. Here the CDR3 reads CASSQGTGNYEQYF.

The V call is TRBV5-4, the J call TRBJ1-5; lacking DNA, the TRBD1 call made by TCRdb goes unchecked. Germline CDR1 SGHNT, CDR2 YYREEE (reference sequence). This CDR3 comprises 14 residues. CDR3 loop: CASLRTGSNQPQHF.

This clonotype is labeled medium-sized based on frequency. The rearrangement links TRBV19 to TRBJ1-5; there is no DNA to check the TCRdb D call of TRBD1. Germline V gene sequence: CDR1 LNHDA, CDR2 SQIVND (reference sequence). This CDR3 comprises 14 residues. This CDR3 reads CASSLGGGSQPQHF.

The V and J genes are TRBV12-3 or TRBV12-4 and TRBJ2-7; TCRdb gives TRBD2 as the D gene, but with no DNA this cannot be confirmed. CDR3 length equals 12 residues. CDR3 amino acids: CASSSSGREQYF.

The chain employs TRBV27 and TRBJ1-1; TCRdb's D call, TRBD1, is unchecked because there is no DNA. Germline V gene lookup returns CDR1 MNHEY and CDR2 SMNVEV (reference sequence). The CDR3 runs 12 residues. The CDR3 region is CASRTGLREAFF.

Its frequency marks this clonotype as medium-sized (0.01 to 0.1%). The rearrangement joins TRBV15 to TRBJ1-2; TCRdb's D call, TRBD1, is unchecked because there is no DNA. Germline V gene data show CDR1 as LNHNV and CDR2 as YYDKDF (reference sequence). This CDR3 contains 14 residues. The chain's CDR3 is CATSRPRQGDGYTF. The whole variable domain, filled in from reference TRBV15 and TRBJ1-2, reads DAMVIQNPRYQVTQFGKPVTLSCSQTLNHNVMYWYQQKSSQAPKLLFHYYDKDFNNEADTPDNFQSRRPNTSFCFLDIRSPGLGDTAMYLCATSRPRQGDGYTFGSGTRLTVV.

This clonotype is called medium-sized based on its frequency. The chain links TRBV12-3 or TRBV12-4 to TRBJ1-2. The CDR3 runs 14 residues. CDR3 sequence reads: CASSLLAANYGYTF.

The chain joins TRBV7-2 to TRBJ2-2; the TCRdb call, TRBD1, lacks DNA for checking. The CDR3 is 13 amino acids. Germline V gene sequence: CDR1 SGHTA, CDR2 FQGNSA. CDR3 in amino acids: CASTPMNTGELFF.

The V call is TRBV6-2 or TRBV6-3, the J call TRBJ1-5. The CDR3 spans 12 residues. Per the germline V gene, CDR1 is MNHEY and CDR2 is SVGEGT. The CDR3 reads CASSTNSGLQHF.

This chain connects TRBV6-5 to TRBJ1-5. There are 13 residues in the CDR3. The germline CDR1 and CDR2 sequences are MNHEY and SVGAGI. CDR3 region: CASSLEMDQPQHF.

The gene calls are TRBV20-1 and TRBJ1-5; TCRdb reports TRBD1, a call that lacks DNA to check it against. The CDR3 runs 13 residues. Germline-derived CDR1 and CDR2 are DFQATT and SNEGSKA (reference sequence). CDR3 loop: CSASPGRAQPQHF.

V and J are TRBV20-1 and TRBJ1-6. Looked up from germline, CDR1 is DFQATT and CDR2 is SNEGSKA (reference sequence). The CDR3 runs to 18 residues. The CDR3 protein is CSARDPRRSLSYNSPLHF.

The CDR3 reads CASSFYRGQTGNTIYF. The V call is TRBV6-5, the J call TRBJ1-3; the TRBD1 assignment by TCRdb is unverifiable without DNA. The CDR3 is made up of 16 amino acids. Germline loops: CDR1 MNHEY, CDR2 SVGAGI.

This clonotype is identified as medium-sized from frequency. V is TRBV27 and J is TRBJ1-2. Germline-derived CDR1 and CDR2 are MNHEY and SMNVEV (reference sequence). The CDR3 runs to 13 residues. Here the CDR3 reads CASSLSMTSGYTF.

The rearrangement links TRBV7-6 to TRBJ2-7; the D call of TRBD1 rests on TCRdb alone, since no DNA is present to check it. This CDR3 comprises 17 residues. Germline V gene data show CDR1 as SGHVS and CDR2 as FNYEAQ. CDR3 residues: CASSLGLFSGATGEQYF.

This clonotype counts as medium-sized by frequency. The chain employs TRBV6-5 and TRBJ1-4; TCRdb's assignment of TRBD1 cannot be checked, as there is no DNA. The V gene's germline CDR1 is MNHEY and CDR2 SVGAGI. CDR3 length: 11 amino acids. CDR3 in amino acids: CASSAGGKLFF.